This passage covers 23 T cell receptor beta chains from one sample sequenced in a study of control samples from healthy donors and cancer patients. The method was immunoSEQ multiplex PCR; TCRdb's version includes in-frame clones alone and lacks a portion of them. The sample shows approximately 150,000 clones, about 91% of them seen only once. Sequences were obtained from blood. These receptors were obtained from a man under 40 in good health.

The chain is built from TRBV12-5 and TRBJ1-2; D gene unclear. The CDR3 runs to 14 residues. CDR1 and CDR2 (germline): LGHNT, FRNRAP. V dropped 6 bases and J dropped 4 bases, with 15 bases sitting between them. The CDR3 is CASGNPPGGYGYTF. The CDR3 bases are TGTGCTAGTGGCAATCCCCCGGGAGGCTATGGCTACACCTTC.

V gene TRBV11-2 combines with J gene TRBJ2-2; TRBD1 or TRBD2 may be the D gene (5 bases each). The ends were cut back, 8 bases at V and 6 bases at J, with 7 bases in the middle. CDR1 SGHAT and CDR2 FQNNGV come from the germline V gene. CDR3 length: 11 amino acids. The CDR3 loop is CASEGPGELFF. The DNA of the CDR3 is TGTGCCAGCGAGGGGCCCGGGGAGCTGTTTTTT.

This chain uses TRBV6-6 with TRBJ2-5, with 9 bases that match TRBD2. Germline CDR1 and CDR2: MNHNY and SVGAGI (reference sequence). This CDR3 comprises 12 residues. The ends lost 11 bases at V and 5 bases at J; junction bases unmatched: 6. The CDR3 DNA is TGTGCCTCGGGACTAGCCGGGGAGACCCAGTACTTC. This codes for CASGLAGETQYF.

This chain links TRBV24-1 with TRBJ1-2; a weak D match, TRBD1 (6 bases). The CDR3 runs 12 residues. The germline V gene has CDR1 KGHDR and CDR2 SFDVKD. V was clipped by 9 bases and J by 2 bases, with 9 bases between them. The CDR3 bases are TGTGCCACCGCAACAGGGAACTATGGCTACACCTTC. Its protein is CATATGNYGYTF.

This chain joins TRBV7-3 and TRBJ2-5; 11 bases are a match to TRBD2. The CDR3 runs 15 residues. Germline V gives CDR1 SGHTA, CDR2 FQGTGA. Unmatched junction bases numbered 4, after V lost 3 bases and J lost 4 bases. CDR3 nucleotide sequence: TGTGCCAGCAGCTTCGGTCTAGCGGGGGGAGAGACCCAGTACTTC. Its protein product is CASSFGLAGGETQYF.

V is TRBV7-2 and J is TRBJ2-7; no clear D. The CDR3 is 13 residues long. The germline gives CDR1 SGHTA, CDR2 FQGNSA. The V and J ends lost 5 bases and 2 bases respectively, with 10 bases between them. CDR3 nucleotide sequence: TGTGCCAGCAGCCCCCGACGGACCTACGAGCAGTACTTC. The encoded protein is CASSPRRTYEQYF. Filled out from reference TRBV7-2 and TRBJ2-7, the complete variable domain reads GAGVSQSPSNKVTEKGKDVELRCDPISGHTALYWYRQSLGQGLEFLIYFQGNSAPDKSGLPSDRFSAERTGGSVSTLTIQRTQQEDSAVYLCASSPRRTYEQYFGPGTRLTVT.

The J gene is TRBJ2-7, the V gene TRBV27; 11 bases map to TRBD1. The CDR3 spans 16 residues. V was clipped by 1 base and J by 3 bases; unmatched bases: 5. The germline V gene has CDR1 MNHEY and CDR2 SMNVEV (reference sequence). This CDR3 is CASSLWSGTGGYEQYF. DNA of the CDR3: TGTGCCAGCAGTTTATGGTCCGGGACAGGGGGCTACGAGCAGTACTTC.

The rearrangement uses TRBV29-1 and TRBJ2-1; 7 positions match TRBD2. V trimming: 3 bases; J trimming: 7 bases; junction bases outside the gene matches: 6. CDR3 length: 13 amino acids. Germline CDR1 SQVTM, CDR2 ANQGSEA. The CDR3: CSVDGGVWNEQFF. The CDR3 region has the DNA TGCAGCGTTGATGGGGGGGTCTGGAATGAGCAGTTCTTC.

This clone showed up just once. The chain uses TRBV5-1 and TRBJ2-7; possibly TRBD1 or TRBD2 for D (6 bases each). The V end lost 2 bases, the J end lost 4 bases, and 13 bases lay between the germline ends. The germline CDR1 and CDR2 sequences are SGHRS and YFSETQ. The CDR3 is 14 residues long. The CDR3 loop reads CASSFSGGPYEQYF. DNA of the CDR3: TGCGCCAGCAGCTTTTCCGGGGGCCCATACGAGCAGTACTTC.

This chain joins TRBV12-3 or TRBV12-4 and TRBJ2-1; the D is unclear. The length of the CDR3 is 13 residues. Deletions cut 3 bases from V and 8 bases from J, with 11 bases between. This CDR3 reads CASSFGSRDEQFF. In nucleotides, the CDR3 is TGTGCCAGCAGTTTTGGTTCTAGGGATGAGCAGTTCTTC.

By share of the sample, this clone is medium-sized. V usage is TRBV9 and J usage is TRBJ2-2; the match to TRBD2 covers 9 bases. Losses at the gene ends were 0 bases for V and 3 bases for J; bases not matched to a gene: 3. Germline CDR1 and CDR2: SGDLS and YYNGEE. The CDR3 consists of 16 residues. CDR3 loop: CASSVEASGDTGELFF. For the CDR3, the DNA is TGTGCCAGCAGCGTAGAGGCTAGCGGGGACACCGGGGAGCTGTTTTTT. Drawing the rest from reference TRBV9 and TRBJ2-2, the complete variable domain is DSGVTQTPKHLITATGQRVTLRCSPRSGDLSVYWYQQSLDQGLQFLIQYYNGEERAKGNILERFSAQQFPDLHSELNLSSLELGDSALYFCASSVEASGDTGELFFGEGSRLTVL.

J is TRBJ1-1 and V is TRBV18, with D unclear. V was clipped by 1 base and J by 2 bases, with 17 bases between them. The CDR3 loop spans 17 amino acids. CDR1 and CDR2 from the germline V gene are KGHSH and LQKENI. In nucleotides, the CDR3 is TGTGCCAGCTCACCACGGCTTGAGTGGGCCGGTAACACTGAAGCTTTCTTT. This sequence encodes CASSPRLEWAGNTEAFF.

The gene calls are TRBV9 and TRBJ1-1, with 12 bases lining up with TRBD1. Trimming took 4 bases from V and 3 from J; bases not matched to a gene: 10. Germline values: CDR1 SGDLS, CDR2 YYNGEE. This CDR3 region has 17 residues. CDR3 sequence reads: CASSPRDRGPGDTEAFF. The DNA for the CDR3 is TGTGCCAGCAGCCCCCGGGACAGGGGGCCTGGGGACACTGAAGCTTTCTTT. Full variable domain (rest looked up from reference TRBV9 and TRBJ1-1): DSGVTQTPKHLITATGQRVTLRCSPRSGDLSVYWYQQSLDQGLQFLIQYYNGEERAKGNILERFSAQQFPDLHSELNLSSLELGDSALYFCASSPRDRGPGDTEAFFGQGTRLTVV.

This clone has just one count. The chain carries TRBV3-1 (or the pseudogene TRBV3-2) and TRBJ2-5; maybe TRBD2 (5 bases). Trimming took 0 bases from V and 5 from J, leaving 7 bases between them. The CDR3 length is 13 residues. Germline loops: CDR1 LGHDT, CDR2 YNNKEL (reference sequence). The CDR3 coding sequence is TGTGCCAGCAGCCAAGACGGCGGGGAGACCCAGTACTTC. It specifies CASSQDGGETQYF.

This chain joins TRBV19 and TRBJ1-1; 8 bases align to TRBD1. The CDR3 has 13 amino acids. CDR1 and CDR2 (germline): LNHDA, SQIVND (reference sequence). After removal of 10 bases from V and 1 base from J, the junction contained 5 bases not matched to a gene. The CDR3 region is CATPGTGNTEAFF. CDR3 DNA sequence: TGTGCCACTCCCGGGACAGGGAACACTGAAGCTTTCTTT.

The table lists this clone with a few counts. The chain combines TRBV19 with TRBJ1-2; D call uncertain. Germline V CDR1 and CDR2: LNHDA, SQIVND (reference sequence). This CDR3 is built from 12 residues. V shed 0 bases and J shed 1 base, with 0 bases lying between them. CDR3 protein: CASSIDNYGYTF. The CDR3 coding sequence is TGTGCCAGTAGTATAGATAACTATGGCTACACCTTC. The whole variable domain, remainder taken from reference TRBV19 and TRBJ1-2, is DGGITQSPKYLFRKEGQNVTLSCEQNLNHDAMYWYRQDPGQGLRLIYYSQIVNDFQKGDIAEGYSVSREKKESFPLTVTSAQKNPTAFYLCASSIDNYGYTFGSGTRLTVV.

CDR3 protein: CASSLPGTGYNEQFF. The CDR3 DNA is TGTGCCAGTAGCCTACCCGGGACAGGGTACAATGAGCAGTTCTTC. The chain has TRBV19 and TRBJ2-1, with 9 bases that match TRBD1. The CDR3 has 15 residues. Unmatched junction bases numbered 7, after V lost 6 bases and J lost 4 bases. Germline V gene lookup returns CDR1 LNHDA and CDR2 SQIVND (reference sequence).

This clone was recorded a few times. J is TRBJ2-3 and V is TRBV3-1 (or the pseudogene TRBV3-2), with 7 bases fitting TRBD2. Germline-derived CDR1 and CDR2 are LGHDT and YNNKEL (reference sequence). Trimming took 4 bases from V and 0 from J; bases not matched to a gene: 10. This CDR3 comprises 17 residues. The CDR3 here is CASSPGGANPSTDTQYF. The CDR3 nucleotides read TGTGCCAGCAGCCCGGGGGGAGCTAACCCTAGCACAGATACGCAGTATTTT.

V usage is TRBV28 and J usage is TRBJ1-5; 10 nucleotides line up with TRBD1. The V gene end was trimmed by 4 bases and the J gene end by 7 bases; junction bases not matched to a gene: 7. The germline CDR1 and CDR2 sequences are MDHEN and SYDVKM. This CDR3 is 15 amino acids long. The CDR3 sequence is CASSSRDRGNQPQHF. CDR3 nucleotides: TGTGCCAGCAGTTCCCGGGACAGGGGAAACCAGCCCCAGCATTTT. Variable domain in full (rest from reference TRBV28 and TRBJ1-5): DVKVTQSSRYLVKRTGEKVFLECVQDMDHENMFWYRQDPGLGLRLIYFSYDVKMKEKGDIPEGYSVSREKKERFSLILESASTNQTSMYLCASSSRDRGNQPQHFGDGTRLSIL.

This clone was detected once. The V and J genes are TRBV19 and TRBJ1-5, with D hard to call. This CDR3 spans 15 amino acids. V was cut by 8 bases and J by 2 bases, with 16 bases left in between. Germline V gene data show CDR1 as LNHDA and CDR2 as SQIVND (reference sequence). CDR3 in amino acids: CASRPERFGNQPQHF. The DNA of the CDR3 is TGTGCCAGTCGTCCAGAACGGTTTGGCAATCAGCCCCAGCATTTT.

J is TRBJ1-1 and V is TRBV29-1; 8 bases align to TRBD1. Looked up from germline, CDR1 is SQVTM and CDR2 is ANQGSEA. The CDR3 loop spans 15 amino acids. The J segment lost 1 base and the V segment lost 5 bases, leaving 9 bases of the junction unmatched. CDR3 DNA: TGCAGCGTTTCGAACGCTGACAGGGGGAACACTGAAGCTTTCTTT. Translated: CSVSNADRGNTEAFF.

The V call is TRBV2, the J call TRBJ1-1; TRBD1 matches 7 bases. J was trimmed by 0 bases and V by 10 bases; bases with no gene match: 5. The CDR3 runs to 13 residues. The germline gives CDR1 SNHLY, CDR2 FYNNEI. CDR3 protein: CAILQGMNTEAFF. The CDR3 DNA reads TGTGCCATACTACAGGGGATGAACACTGAAGCTTTCTTT.

J is TRBJ2-5 and V is TRBV19, with D maybe TRBD1 (6 bases). V gave up 6 bases and J gave up 5 bases, with 19 bases separating them. Germline V gene sequence: CDR1 LNHDA, CDR2 SQIVND (reference sequence). The CDR3 spans 15 residues. CDR3 sequence: CASRFGSGAQETQYF. As DNA, the CDR3 is TGTGCCAGTAGATTCGGGTCAGGGGCGCAGGAGACCCAGTACTTC.